What follows is one T cell receptor (beta chain) and its context. Authors' data handling: Reference gene primer amplification in the assay estimated nucleated cell counts. The table came from immunoSEQ multiplex PCR; TCRdb's copy has only in-frame clones and leaves some out. The V and J calls and clone size come from that table; D and trimming were worked out from the DNA. The data contain some 270,000 clones, around nine tenths of them singletons. CDR1 and CDR2 from the germline V gene are MNHEY and SVGAGI. With 7 bases removed from V and 4 bases from J, the gap between germline ends came to 8 bases. The CDR3 spans 12 residues. This record comes from a study of blood T cell repertoires in COVID-19. Everyone who took part was roughly 18 to 89 years old, and they came from about two dozen US areas. Participants reported their clinical history, and cohort assignment relied on those reports.

Sequencing used PBMCs or T cells enriched from blood (not recorded which). The chain links TRBV6-5 to TRBJ1-3; no definite D call. The TCR was taken from a middle-aged woman who had recovered from COVID-19. CDR3 protein: CASMMAGNTIYF. The CDR3 region has the DNA TGTGCCAGCATGATGGCCGGAAACACCATATATTTT.